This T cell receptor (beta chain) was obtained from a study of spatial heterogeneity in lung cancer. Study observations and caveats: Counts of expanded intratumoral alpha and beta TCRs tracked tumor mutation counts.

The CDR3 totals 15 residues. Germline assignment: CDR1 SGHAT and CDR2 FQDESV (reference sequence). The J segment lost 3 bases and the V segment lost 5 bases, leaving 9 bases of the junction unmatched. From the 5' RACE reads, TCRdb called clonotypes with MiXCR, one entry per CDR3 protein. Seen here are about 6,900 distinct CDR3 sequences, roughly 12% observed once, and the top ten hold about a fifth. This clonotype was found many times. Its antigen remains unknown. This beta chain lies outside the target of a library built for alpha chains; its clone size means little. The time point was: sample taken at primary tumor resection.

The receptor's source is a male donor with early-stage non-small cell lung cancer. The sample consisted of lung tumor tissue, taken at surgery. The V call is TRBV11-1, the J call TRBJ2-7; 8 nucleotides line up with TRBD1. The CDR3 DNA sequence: TGTGCCAGCAGCCCCTCGGACAGGGCGTTCTACGAGCAGTACTTC. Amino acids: CASSPSDRAFYEQYF. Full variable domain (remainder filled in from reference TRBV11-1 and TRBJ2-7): EAEVAQSPRYKITEKSQAVAFWCDPISGHATLYWYRQILGQGPELLVQFQDESVVDDSQLPKDRFSAERLKGVDSTLKIQPAELGDSAMYLCASSPSDRAFYEQYFGPGTRLTVT.